This T cell receptor beta chain was documented in a study of control samples from healthy donors and cancer patients. The CDR3 covers 14 residues. Germline V lookup: CDR1 MNHEY, CDR2 SVGAGI. The J segment lost 2 bases and the V segment lost 6 bases, leaving 5 bases of the junction unmatched. TCRdb keeps only in-frame clones here, not all; method: immunoSEQ multiplex PCR. The sample contains roughly 200,000 clones, 85% to 95% of which appear only once. The chain combines TRBV6-5 with TRBJ2-5; 8 nucleotides line up with TRBD2. The source of this sequence is a man in his fifties in good health. The sample consisted of blood. Here the CDR3 DNA reads TGTGCCAGCAGCCGGGGGGGCCCACAAGAGACCCAGTACTTC. Residues: CASSRGGPQETQYF.